This T cell receptor (beta chain) emerged from a study of blood T cell repertoires in COVID-19. Study-level background: Acute-phase and convalescent COVID-19 samples originated in the United States, Italy and Spain. Sample material is recorded as cDNA or gDNA derived from T cells, B-cell-depleted T cells, or PBMCs.

Authors' methods: Estimates of nucleated cell counts were drawn from the amplification of reference gene primers. Clones were sequenced by immunoSEQ multiplex PCR, and TCRdb holds only the in-frame ones, with some missing. The D gene and trimming were derived from the DNA, and the V and J assignments and clone size from that table. The sample has approximately 220,000 clones, 70% to 85% seen once; the top ten hold about 1.3%. Trimming took 8 bases from V and 3 from J, leaving 21 bases between them. The CDR3 runs to 16 residues. Germline V gives CDR1 LNHDA, CDR2 SQIVND (reference sequence). Clinical histories supplied by participants themselves formed the basis of cohort assignment.

The chain couples TRBV19 to TRBJ2-3; D perhaps matches TRBD2 (6 bases). What was sequenced was PBMCs or T cells enriched from blood (not recorded which). The receptor's source is a woman between 35 and 50 years old with acute COVID-19. The CDR3 bases are TGTGCCAGTTCCCTTTTCGCGGGAATAAGGACAGATACGCAGTATTTT. It yields the protein CASSLFAGIRTDTQYF.